This T cell receptor (beta chain) was sequenced in a study of cytomegalovirus exposure and HLA in healthy donors. Regarding the study as a whole: Some public TCRs appeared in many individuals, while most sequences were rare.

This clone was found once. The target antigen is unknown. The PCR made use of 60 Vbeta and 13 Jbeta primers. Only in-frame clones appear in the TCRdb table, and some are missing; sequencing was by immunoSEQ multiplex PCR. The table lists 110,000 or so clones, roughly 71% of them singletons. This CDR3 is built from 15 residues. V shed 6 bases and J shed 0 bases, with 14 bases lying between them. The germline gives CDR1 MNHEY, CDR2 SVGAGI. This chain uses TRBV6-5 with TRBJ1-1, with D unresolved. This TCR was recovered from a woman between 65 and 79 years old in good health and CMV-seropositive. The specimen was PBMCs. DNA of the CDR3: TGTGCCAGCAGCCCGATTGAGTTGTTGAACACTGAAGCTTTCTTT. Protein sequence: CASSPIELLNTEAFF.